Following are 20 T cell receptor beta chains from one sample sequenced in a study of blood T cell repertoires in COVID-19. TCRdb's copy holds only in-frame clones and misses some; the assay was immunoSEQ multiplex PCR. The data hold 430,000 or so clones, with about 88% observed a single time. Sequenced: PBMCs or T cells enriched from blood (not recorded which). These receptors all stem from a woman between 18 and 29 years old who had been exposed to COVID-19.

A word on this clone: The sample contains more than one DNA sequence encoding this CDR3. This sequence joins TRBV7-3 and TRBJ2-2; D might be TRBD1 (6 bases). Trimming shortened V by 6 bases and J by 5 bases, and 7 bases separated the two germline ends. In germline, CDR1 is SGHTA, CDR2 FQGTGA. The CDR3 contains 12 residues. DNA for the CDR3: TGTGCCAGCAGTAGGGGGACCGGGGAGCTGTTTTTT. Protein product: CASSRGTGELFF.

The chain employs TRBV5-1 and TRBJ1-2; D gene unclear. The CDR3 runs 14 residues. Germline lookup yields CDR1 SGHRS and CDR2 YFSETQ. Trimming cost V 4 bases and J 8 bases, with 18 bases left between them. CDR3 in amino acids: CASSPFDPTGGYTF. The CDR3 nucleotides are TGCGCCAGCAGCCCCTTCGACCCTACGGGAGGCTACACCTTC.

Only one count was recorded for this clone. CDR3 in amino acids: CASSLSGTGQFF. Written as DNA, the CDR3 is TGTGCCAGCAGTTTATCCGGGACTGGGCAGTTCTTC. The rearrangement links TRBV12-3 or TRBV12-4 to TRBJ2-1; D perhaps matches TRBD2 (6 bases). CDR3 size: 12 residues. Between the trimmed V and J ends, which lost 2 bases and 12 bases, there was a span of 11 bases.

The chain links TRBV7-9 to TRBJ2-7, with 13 bases identical to TRBD2. CDR1 and CDR2 (germline): SEHNR, FQNEAQ (reference sequence). J was trimmed by 5 bases and V by 4 bases; bases with no gene match: 11. This CDR3 contains 17 residues. This chain's CDR3 is CASSSGLAGEVGHEQYF. The CDR3, as DNA: TGTGCCAGCAGCTCAGGACTAGCGGGAGAGGTAGGCCACGAGCAGTACTTC.

V usage is TRBV7-3 and J usage is TRBJ2-7; 9 nucleotides align to TRBD1. The CDR3 spans 15 residues. Looked up from germline, CDR1 is SGHTA and CDR2 is FQGTGA. V dropped 1 base and J dropped 6; count of bases not matched to a gene: 7. CDR3 residues: CASSLKGQGFGEQYF. The CDR3 DNA reads TGTGCCAGCAGCTTAAAGGGACAGGGATTCGGCGAGCAGTACTTC.

The rearrangement uses TRBV30 and TRBJ2-2; 8 bases map to TRBD1. With 3 bases clipped from V and 2 bases from J, the junction kept 5 bases outside the gene matches. Germline V lookup: CDR1 GTSNPN, CDR2 SVGIG (reference sequence). This CDR3 comprises 15 residues. The CDR3 DNA reads as TGTGCCTGGAGGGGGGACAGGATAAACACCGGGGAGCTGTTTTTT. Translating it yields CAWRGDRINTGELFF.

V is TRBV28 and J is TRBJ2-7; tentative D call: TRBD2 (5 bases). Germline V gene data show CDR1 as MDHEN and CDR2 as SYDVKM. This CDR3 is built from 13 residues. V was pared by 7 bases and J by 2 bases, with 12 bases between. The CDR3 DNA reads TGTGCCAGCAACCGGACTCCCACCTACGAGCAGTACTTC. Translating it yields CASNRTPTYEQYF.

V gene TRBV7-2 combines with J gene TRBJ2-7; D might be TRBD2 (6 bases). CDR1 SGHTA and CDR2 FQGNSA come from the germline V gene. The CDR3 consists of 15 residues. V gave up 0 bases and J gave up 3 bases, with 12 bases separating them. The CDR3: CASSLAGRGGYEQYF. Written as DNA, the CDR3 is TGTGCCAGCAGCTTAGCAGGCCGGGGAGGCTACGAGCAGTACTTC.

This clone was detected once. The rearrangement links TRBV6-5 to TRBJ1-1; 11 bases match TRBD1. The germline V gene has CDR1 MNHEY and CDR2 SVGAGI. CDR3 length equals 15 residues. J gave up 7 bases and V 6 bases, and 10 bases lay outside the gene matches. CDR3 sequence (DNA): TGTGCCAGCAGCCGTCGGACAGGGGGCGCGGTTGAAGCTTTCTTT. This encodes CASSRRTGGAVEAFF.

The genes are TRBV30 and TRBJ1-2; 8 nucleotides line up with TRBD1. The CDR3 covers 13 residues. CDR1 and CDR2 (germline): GTSNPN, SVGIG (reference sequence). V shed 1 base and J 6 bases; nucleotides not matched to a gene: 4. The chain's CDR3 is CAWSGTGSDGYTF. The DNA for the CDR3 is TGTGCCTGGAGTGGGACAGGGAGTGATGGCTACACCTTC. The variable domain in full, completed from reference TRBV30 and TRBJ1-2, reads SQTIHQWPATLVQPVGSPLSLECTVEGTSNPNLYWYRQAAGRGLQLLFYSVGIGQISSEVPQNLSASRPQDRQFILSSKKLLLSDSGFYLCAWSGTGSDGYTFGSGTRLTVV.

The chain combines TRBV7-9 with TRBJ1-5, with D possibly being TRBD1 (6 bases). Germline loops: CDR1 SEHNR, CDR2 FQNEAQ (reference sequence). The CDR3 length is 14 residues. V was pared by 7 bases and J by 2 bases, with 12 bases between. The CDR3 here is CASTRGGGNQPQHF. In DNA form, the CDR3 reads TGTGCCAGCACCCGCGGGGGCGGCAATCAGCCCCAGCATTTT.

V gene TRBV10-2 combines with J gene TRBJ2-5; D possibly corresponds to TRBD2 (6 bases). Germline CDR1 is WSHSY and CDR2 is SAAADI. The CDR3 contains 14 residues. Trimming took off 8 bases at V and 1 base at J, with 14 bases between the two ends. As DNA, the CDR3 is TGCGCCAGCGTCCATAGCGGACCCCAAGAGACCCAGTACTTC. Residues: CASVHSGPQETQYF.

The count of this clone is one. The J gene is TRBJ2-1, the V gene TRBV18; D not resolved. Germline values: CDR1 KGHSH, CDR2 LQKENI. CDR3 length: 12 residues. V was trimmed by 1 base and J by 6 bases, leaving 4 bases between them. The CDR3 region has the DNA TGTGCCAGCTCACCACTCCGCAATGAGCAGTTCTTC. Translation: CASSPLRNEQFF.

The chain couples TRBV5-1 to TRBJ2-1; 12 bases match TRBD2. The length of the CDR3 is 16 residues. With 1 base clipped from V and 4 bases from J, the junction kept 3 bases outside the gene matches. Germline V CDR1 and CDR2: SGHRS, YFSETQ. CDR3 DNA: TGCGCCAGCAGCTTGTGGGGACTAGCGGGTTACAATGAGCAGTTCTTC. It encodes CASSLWGLAGYNEQFF.

CDR3 DNA: TGTGCCAGCAGCCCAAGGACAGGGAAGAACAATGAGCAGTTCTTC. Encoded protein: CASSPRTGKNNEQFF. The chain employs TRBV7-8 and TRBJ2-1; TRBD1 aligns across 8 bases. J gave up 5 bases and V 5 bases, and 8 bases lay outside the gene matches. Germline lookup yields CDR1 SGHVS and CDR2 FQNEAQ. The CDR3 contains 15 residues.

V is TRBV19 and J is TRBJ1-2; perhaps TRBD1 as D (6 bases). This CDR3 is 16 amino acids long. Germline V CDR1 and CDR2: LNHDA, SQIVND (reference sequence). Trimming removed 1 base from V and 8 bases from J, with 20 bases in between. The CDR3 protein is CASSIGTAISYGGYTF. Written as DNA, the CDR3 is TGTGCCAGTAGTATAGGGACAGCGATCAGCTATGGGGGCTACACCTTC. Looking up the rest from reference TRBV19 and TRBJ1-2 gives the full variable domain: DGGITQSPKYLFRKEGQNVTLSCEQNLNHDAMYWYRQDPGQGLRLIYYSQIVNDFQKGDIAEGYSVSREKKESFPLTVTSAQKNPTAFYLCASSIGTAISYGGYTFGSGTRLTVV.

The chain recombines TRBV12-3 or TRBV12-4 with TRBJ1-2; unclear D gene. This CDR3 has 13 amino acids. Trimming took off 6 bases at V and 2 bases at J, with 10 bases between the two ends. The CDR3 reads CASRVLGNYGYTF. In DNA form, the CDR3 reads TGTGCCAGCAGGGTGCTCGGGAACTATGGCTACACCTTC.

V and J are TRBV2 and TRBJ1-4; 8 bases match TRBD1. The length of the CDR3 is 12 residues. V lost 6 bases and J lost 8; bases outside the gene matches: 2. The germline V gene has CDR1 SNHLY and CDR2 FYNNEI. The CDR3: CASRQGVEKLFF. CDR3 DNA: TGTGCCAGCAGACAGGGGGTAGAAAAACTGTTTTTT.

As regards this clone: Other DNA sequences from this sample encode an identical CDR3 as well. V and J are TRBV28 and TRBJ2-7; 7 bases align to TRBD1. In germline, CDR1 is MDHEN, CDR2 SYDVKM. The CDR3 is 14 amino acids. V was clipped by 4 bases and J by 1 base; unmatched bases: 4. CDR3 region: CASSSGTVSYEQYF. DNA for the CDR3: TGTGCCAGCAGTTCCGGGACAGTATCCTACGAGCAGTACTTC.

CDR3 sequence (DNA): TGCGCCAGCCAAGCCCCCTCGGGGATCTCCTACAATGAGCAGTTCTTC. As protein: CASQAPSGISYNEQFF. This chain joins TRBV5-1 and TRBJ2-1, with a tentative D call TRBD2 (5 bases). CDR1 and CDR2 from the germline V gene are SGHRS and YFSETQ. CDR3 length: 16 residues. Trimming pared 7 bases from V and 0 bases from J, leaving 17 bases between.